This TCR beta chain was retrieved from a study of PD-L1 blockade in urothelial cancer. Study-wide context: Males with urothelial cancer arising in the bladder constituted most of the roughly 30 patients. Prior chemotherapy ranged from 0 to 3 regimens per patient. The median number of T cells present in blood samples was 140,000 to 150,000.

Assay used: immunoSEQ multiplex PCR; TCRdb lists only in-frame clones, some missing. The data hold about 32,000 clones, with around 87% observed a single time. The CDR3 spans 15 residues. The TCR was taken from a man in his fifties with urothelial cancer. The sample consisted of PBMCs, taken around atezolizumab (anti-PD-L1) treatment. The J gene is TRBJ2-7, the V gene TRBV21-1; the table assigns TRBD1, which was not confirmed against the DNA. TRBV21-1 is a recognized pseudogene. CDR3 amino acids: CASSSIGTGLYEQYF. The CDR3 DNA is TGTGCCAGCAGCAGTATCGGGACAGGCCTCTACGAGCAGTACTTC.